The 20 T cell receptor beta chains listed next were all sequenced from one sample in a study of shared T cell receptors in the human thymus. Sequencing was performed with immunoSEQ multiplex PCR; in TCRdb, only in-frame clones are kept and a portion is missing. The sample lists some 640,000 clones, 80% to 90% occurring once. This sample was shared with a second study, whose subject was human thymus T cells.

Sequencing input: thymocytes. The source is a boy under two years old with a congenital heart defect.

The chain combines TRBV28 with TRBJ2-7, with 10 bases aligning to TRBD1. The CDR3 loop spans 16 amino acids. J was trimmed by 7 bases and V by 3 bases; bases with no gene match: 12. Per the germline V gene, CDR1 is MDHEN and CDR2 is SYDVKM. The CDR3 nucleotides are TGTGCCAGCAGTTTCCCCCGGGACAGGGGTTGGGAGGAGCAGTACTTC. This encodes CASSFPRDRGWEEQYF.

The genes are TRBV28 and TRBJ1-1; D not resolved. The CDR3 contains 14 residues. V was pared by 4 bases and J by 5 bases, with 14 bases between. CDR1 is MDHEN, CDR2 SYDVKM, per germline. The CDR3 DNA is TGTGCCAGCAGTTCTGCAGACTTAGGAACTGAAGCTTTCTTT. It codes for CASSSADLGTEAFF. Combining the CDR3 with reference TRBV28 and TRBJ1-1 gives the whole variable domain DVKVTQSSRYLVKRTGEKVFLECVQDMDHENMFWYRQDPGLGLRLIYFSYDVKMKEKGDIPEGYSVSREKKERFSLILESASTNQTSMYLCASSSADLGTEAFFGQGTRLTVV.

The chain couples TRBV14 to TRBJ1-1; no definite D call. The ends were cut back, 3 bases at V and 0 bases at J, with 17 bases in the middle. The CDR3 contains 17 residues. Per the germline V gene, CDR1 is SGHDN and CDR2 is FVKESK. For the CDR3, the DNA is TGTGCCAGCAGCCATTCGCCTTATGGCGGAGTGAACACTGAAGCTTTCTTT. It yields the protein CASSHSPYGGVNTEAFF.

J is TRBJ2-6 and V is TRBV28, with a possible D match to TRBD1 (5 bases). The V end lost 3 bases, the J end lost 3 bases, and 9 bases lay between the germline ends. This CDR3 is built from 15 residues. Looked up from germline, CDR1 is MDHEN and CDR2 is SYDVKM. The CDR3 loop is CASSFLGDGANVLTF. The CDR3 DNA reads TGTGCCAGCAGTTTCTTAGGGGATGGGGCCAACGTCCTGACTTTC.

This chain joins TRBV5-6 and TRBJ2-7, with D perhaps matching TRBD1 (5 bases). V lost 1 base and J 6 bases, leaving 11 bases between the germline ends. CDR1 and CDR2 from the germline V gene are SGHDT and YYEEEE. The CDR3 loop spans 13 amino acids. The CDR3 sequence is CASSLYQGIEQYF. The DNA for the CDR3 is TGTGCCAGCAGCTTGTATCAGGGAATCGAGCAGTACTTC.

The DNA of the CDR3 is TGTGCCAGCAGCCCAATAAGGGGGTACAATGAGCAGTTCTTC. Encoded protein: CASSPIRGYNEQFF. The chain links TRBV9 to TRBJ2-1, with D possibly matching TRBD1 (6 bases). This CDR3 spans 14 amino acids. The V end was cut by 4 bases, the J end by 4 bases, with 12 bases between. The germline gives CDR1 SGDLS, CDR2 YYNGEE.

The chain links TRBV2 to TRBJ2-7, with 8 bases aligning to TRBD1. This CDR3 contains 16 residues. The germline V gene encodes CDR1 SNHLY and CDR2 FYNNEI. V shed 6 bases and J 2 bases; nucleotides not matched to a gene: 12. The CDR3 nucleotides read TGTGCCAGCAGCGAAAACAGGGGGTGGGCCCCCTACGAGCAGTACTTC. Residues: CASSENRGWAPYEQYF.

V usage is TRBV2 and J usage is TRBJ2-7, with a tentative D call TRBD1 (5 bases). In germline, CDR1 is SNHLY, CDR2 FYNNEI. V lost 2 bases, J lost 5 bases, and 13 bases lay in between. This CDR3 region has 14 residues. CDR3 bases: TGTGCCAGCAGTGAACGAAGGGGCGACCACGAGCAGTACTTC. Amino acids: CASSERRGDHEQYF.

This rearrangement joins TRBV6-1 to TRBJ1-2, with D possibly being TRBD1 (6 bases). The length of the CDR3 is 17 residues. The germline CDR1 and CDR2 sequences are MNHNS and SASEGT. Trimming took 2 bases from V and 6 from J, leaving 22 bases between them. In DNA form, the CDR3 reads TGTGCCAGCAGTGAAAGCGGTTCGCACAGGGTGTTCGATGGCTACACCTTC. Its protein is CASSESGSHRVFDGYTF.

As concerns this clone: The sample carries other DNA sequences with the same CDR3. This chain links TRBV29-1 with TRBJ1-3, with D unresolved. This CDR3 comprises 13 residues. With 0 bases removed from V and 0 bases from J, the gap between germline ends came to 3 bases. Germline loops: CDR1 SQVTM, CDR2 ANQGSEA. The CDR3 loop reads CSVEDSSGNTIYF. CDR3 DNA sequence: TGCAGCGTTGAAGACAGCTCTGGAAACACCATATATTTT.

CDR3 in DNA: TGTGCCAGCAGCCACAGGGAGAACACTGAAGCTTTCTTT. As protein: CASSHRENTEAFF. The rearrangement uses TRBV14 and TRBJ1-1, with a weak D call TRBD1 (5 bases). Trimming took off 3 bases at V and 1 base at J, with 6 bases between the two ends. Germline V gene sequence: CDR1 SGHDN, CDR2 FVKESK. The CDR3 has 13 amino acids.

This rearrangement joins TRBV4-3 to TRBJ2-3, with TRBD2 identical over 10 bases. There are 19 residues in the CDR3. CDR1 is LGHNA, CDR2 YSLEER, per germline. The trim removed 0 bases at V and 5 bases at J, leaving 14 bases unmatched. CDR3 in amino acids: CASSQDLGAGGRLGDTQYF. In DNA, the CDR3 is TGCGCCAGCAGCCAAGATTTGGGAGCGGGGGGGCGCTTGGGAGATACGCAGTATTTT.

The CDR3 is CASLRSAGYEQYF. The DNA of the CDR3 is TGTGCCAGCCTAAGGTCGGCGGGCTACGAGCAGTACTTC. The gene calls are TRBV28 and TRBJ2-7, with a weak D call TRBD2 (5 bases). Trimming left V 8 bases short and J 3 bases short, with 14 bases between. The CDR3 totals 13 residues. Per germline, CDR1 MDHEN and CDR2 SYDVKM.

V usage is TRBV9 and J usage is TRBJ2-7, with TRBD1 matching over 7 bases. CDR1 and CDR2 from the germline V gene are SGDLS and YYNGEE. The CDR3 contains 16 residues. After removal of 3 bases from V and 2 bases from J, the junction contained 11 bases not matched to a gene. The CDR3 DNA reads TGTGCCAGCAGCGCCAGTGACAGGGTGGTTCCCTACGAGCAGTACTTC. This sequence encodes CASSASDRVVPYEQYF. Full variable domain (rest looked up from reference TRBV9 and TRBJ2-7): DSGVTQTPKHLITATGQRVTLRCSPRSGDLSVYWYQQSLDQGLQFLIQYYNGEERAKGNILERFSAQQFPDLHSELNLSSLELGDSALYFCASSASDRVVPYEQYFGPGTRLTVT.

This chain joins TRBV2 and TRBJ2-5; D not resolved. V gave up 6 bases and J gave up 1 base, with 21 bases separating them. The CDR3 extends over 17 amino acids. From germline, CDR1 is SNHLY and CDR2 FYNNEI. CDR3: CASSASRLTQPQETQYF. The DNA for the CDR3 is TGTGCCAGCAGCGCTTCTAGATTAACCCAGCCCCAAGAGACCCAGTACTTC.

This chain connects TRBV7-2 to TRBJ2-1; D ambiguous. The CDR3 is 17 residues long. The germline V and J ends were trimmed by 1 base and 5 bases, with 18 bases remaining between them. Germline CDR1 and CDR2: SGHTA and FQGNSA. CDR3 sequence reads: CASSLGGVYSDNNEQFF. The CDR3 coding sequence is TGTGCCAGCAGCTTAGGAGGCGTATACTCGGATAACAATGAGCAGTTCTTC.

V usage is TRBV19 and J usage is TRBJ1-1; D uncertain. CDR1 LNHDA and CDR2 SQIVND come from the germline V gene (reference sequence). V lost 7 bases and J 4 bases, leaving 16 bases between the germline ends. The CDR3 is 14 residues long. This CDR3 reads CASNPGKILTEAFF. The CDR3 DNA sequence: TGTGCCAGTAACCCAGGAAAGATACTCACTGAAGCTTTCTTT.

The V and J genes are TRBV27 and TRBJ2-3, with D perhaps matching TRBD2 (6 bases). Germline CDR1 and CDR2: MNHEY and SMNVEV (reference sequence). V was trimmed by 7 bases and J by 3 bases, leaving 17 bases between them. The length of the CDR3 is 15 residues. CDR3: CASTPLAKGTDTQYF. The CDR3 coding sequence is TGTGCCAGCACCCCCCTAGCGAAGGGGACAGATACGCAGTATTTT.

The V gene is TRBV5-1, the J gene TRBJ2-4; 9 bases fit TRBD1. V gave up 0 bases and J gave up 0 bases; unmatched junction bases: 7. In germline, CDR1 is SGHRS, CDR2 YFSETQ. The CDR3 loop spans 18 amino acids. The CDR3 DNA sequence: TGCGCCAGCAGCTTGGGACAGGGGGTGAACTTAGCCAAAAACATTCAGTACTTC. Protein sequence: CASSLGQGVNLAKNIQYF.

This rearrangement joins TRBV7-2 to TRBJ1-5; D is unclear. This CDR3 region has 14 residues. The germline CDR1 and CDR2 sequences are SGHTA and FQGNSA. V dropped 1 base and J dropped 5 bases, with 9 bases sitting between them. Here the CDR3 DNA reads TGTGCCAGCAGCTTAGGCGGCCCTTATCAGCCCCAGCATTTT. Its translation is CASSLGGPYQPQHF.